The 23 T cell receptor beta chains listed next were all sequenced from one sample in a study of T cells in Graves' hyperthyroidism and ophthalmopathy. RNA transcripts provided the source from which TCR beta CDR3 regions were amplified. In the first-round RT-PCR of the TCR CDR3, the HTBI primer set was used. MiXCR, applied by TCRdb to the multiplex PCR reads, yields one record per CDR3 protein. Of about 570,000 distinct CDR3 sequences in the sample, approximately 14% were seen once. Sequenced input: blood. The receptor set was obtained from a woman between 40 and 55 years old with Graves' hyperthyroidism.

The sample holds a few counts of this clonotype. This chain connects TRBV19 to TRBJ1-1; D is undetermined. The V gene's germline CDR1 is LNHDA and CDR2 SQIVND (reference sequence). This CDR3 region has 15 residues. V was shortened by 5 bases and J by 4 bases, with 17 bases between the two germline ends. The CDR3 protein is CASSLSDPLGTEAFF. In DNA form, the CDR3 reads TGTGCCAGTAGTTTATCGGATCCCTTGGGCACTGAAGCTTTCTTT.

This chain links TRBV27 with TRBJ2-2, with 9 bases aligning to TRBD2. CDR1 is MNHEY, CDR2 SMNVEV, per germline (reference sequence). The CDR3 sequence is 15 residues long. V shed 3 bases, J shed 6 bases, and the junction held 5 bases outside the gene matches. CDR3 sequence reads: CASSFSGRPSGELFF. DNA for the CDR3: TGTGCCAGCAGTTTTAGCGGGAGACCATCCGGGGAGCTGTTTTTT.

The chain joins TRBV27 to TRBJ2-7; D uncertain. The V end lost 1 base, the J end lost 0 bases, and 7 bases lay between the germline ends. The V gene's germline CDR1 is MNHEY and CDR2 SMNVEV (reference sequence). The CDR3 length is 14 residues. CDR3 bases: TGTGCCAGCAGTTTATATTATAGCTCCTACGAGCAGTACTTC. It codes for CASSLYYSSYEQYF.

This clonotype appeared many times. The chain uses TRBV7-8 and TRBJ2-2; D not certain. The V end lost 1 base, the J end lost 3 bases, and 6 bases lay between the germline ends. The V gene's germline CDR1 is SGHVS and CDR2 FQNEAQ. The CDR3 consists of 14 residues. CDR3: CASSLGRHTGELFF. The CDR3 DNA is TGTGCCAGCAGCTTAGGACGGCACACCGGGGAGCTGTTTTTT.

This clonotype was observed many times. This sequence joins TRBV20-1 and TRBJ2-1; TRBD2 aligns across 13 bases. Germline CDR1 and CDR2: DFQATT and SNEGSKA (reference sequence). The CDR3 has 16 amino acids. With 0 bases clipped from V and 5 bases from J, the junction kept 4 bases outside the gene matches. DNA for the CDR3: TGCAGTGCTAGAGATGTAGGGACTAGCGGGAACAATGAGCAGTTCTTC. This encodes CSARDVGTSGNNEQFF.

This clonotype has a single count. A read error is possible here, since a much larger clone lies one base away. V gene TRBV6-9 combines with J gene TRBJ2-1; perhaps TRBD2 as D (5 bases). The CDR3 length is 16 residues. Germline loops: CDR1 MNHGY, CDR2 SVAAGI. The CDR3 DNA sequence: TGTGCCAGCGGTTACCTTTCGCCGGGATGGAATAATGAGCAGTTCTTC. Protein product: CASGYLSPGWNNEQFF.

This clonotype was recorded at least ten times. This chain connects TRBV28 to TRBJ1-2, with D possibly being TRBD1 (5 bases). The V gene lost 6 bases and the J gene lost 1 base, with 15 bases spanning the gap. Germline-derived CDR1 and CDR2 are MDHEN and SYDVKM. The CDR3 totals 15 residues. CDR3 coding DNA: TGTGCCAGCAGGCGGGGGAAGACAGTTAACTATGGCTACACCTTC. Translated: CASRRGKTVNYGYTF.

This clonotype came up many times. The rearrangement joins TRBV7-9 to TRBJ1-2, with 11 bases aligning to TRBD1. After removal of 4 bases from V and 7 bases from J, the junction contained 8 bases not matched to a gene. This CDR3 spans 15 amino acids. The germline gives CDR1 SEHNR, CDR2 FQNEAQ (reference sequence). The CDR3 here is CASSYGTGGHGGYTF. The CDR3 coding sequence is TGTGCCAGCAGCTACGGGACAGGGGGACACGGTGGCTACACCTTC.

This clonotype was detected only a few times. The rearrangement joins TRBV9 to TRBJ2-3; D possibly corresponds to TRBD1 (6 bases). Trimming pared 4 bases from V and 2 bases from J, leaving 17 bases between. Germline V lookup: CDR1 SGDLS, CDR2 YYNGEE. The CDR3 loop spans 16 amino acids. The DNA for the CDR3 is TGTGCCAGCAGCCCCTCAACAGGGACCACCACAGATACGCAGTATTTT. It yields the protein CASSPSTGTTTDTQYF.

This clonotype has only a few counts. The V gene is TRBV15, the J gene TRBJ2-7; D not certain. Germline CDR1 LNHNV, CDR2 YYDKDF (reference sequence). CDR3 length equals 12 residues. The V and J ends lost 0 bases and 6 bases respectively, with 6 bases between them. The CDR3 sequence: CATSRDLSEQYF. In DNA, the CDR3 is TGTGCCACCAGCAGAGATCTTTCCGAGCAGTACTTC.

Only a few counts were recorded for this clonotype. This CDR3 is CASSRPLVLAAQETQYF. CDR3 nucleotides: TGTGCCAGCTCTCGACCCCTTGTATTAGCGGCTCAAGAGACCCAGTACTTC. The rearrangement links TRBV18 to TRBJ2-5; D might be TRBD2 (6 bases). The V gene's germline CDR1 is KGHSH and CDR2 LQKENI. Trimming shortened V by 6 bases and J by 2 bases, and 22 bases separated the two germline ends. This CDR3 spans 17 amino acids.

This clonotype was counted only a few times. The chain carries TRBV6-1 and TRBJ2-7; 7 bases line up with TRBD1. This CDR3 is built from 17 residues. Germline V gene sequence: CDR1 MNHNS, CDR2 SASEGT. With V trimmed by 6 bases and J by 1 base, 15 bases remained unmatched. The CDR3 spells CASSLGPSTGVSYEQYF. Here the CDR3 DNA reads TGTGCCAGCAGCCTTGGGCCGTCAACAGGGGTGTCCTACGAGCAGTACTTC.

This clonotype was counted many times. The chain employs TRBV19 and TRBJ1-1; unclear D gene. Trimming removed 3 bases at V and 5 bases at J, with 13 bases between. The CDR3 contains 14 residues. Germline CDR1 reads LNHDA; CDR2 reads SQIVND (reference sequence). Here the CDR3 reads CASSIPEVRTEAFF. The CDR3 bases are TGTGCCAGTAGTATTCCAGAGGTTCGAACTGAAGCTTTCTTT.

This clonotype was seen more than once but under ten times. V usage is TRBV14 and J usage is TRBJ1-6, with 9 nucleotides matching TRBD1. The CDR3 totals 15 residues. Germline V gives CDR1 SGHDN, CDR2 FVKESK. With V trimmed by 4 bases and J by 10 bases, 8 bases remained unmatched. CDR3 nucleotide sequence: TGTGCCAGCAGCCGAGTACAGGGGGCCAGCTCACCCCTCCACTTT. Translation: CASSRVQGASSPLHF.

This clonotype was observed at least ten times. This chain uses TRBV7-9 with TRBJ2-5; no clear D gene. In germline, CDR1 is SEHNR, CDR2 FQNEAQ (reference sequence). The CDR3 loop spans 13 amino acids. Trimming removed 3 bases from V and 0 bases from J, with 5 bases in between. This CDR3 reads CASSFSDQETQYF. CDR3 in DNA: TGTGCCAGCAGCTTTTCAGACCAAGAGACCCAGTACTTC.

This clonotype was detected ten times or more. This chain uses TRBV30 with TRBJ1-3; no clear D. The CDR3 is 16 amino acids. CDR1 is GTSNPN, CDR2 SVGIG, per germline (reference sequence). V gave up 0 bases and J gave up 0 bases, with 12 bases separating them. Here the CDR3 reads CAWSVPPRFSGNTIYF. Here the CDR3 DNA reads TGTGCCTGGAGTGTACCCCCTCGGTTCTCTGGAAACACCATATATTTT.

This chain joins TRBV19 and TRBJ1-2; 8 bases are shared with TRBD1. Trimming took 3 bases from V and 5 from J; bases not matched to a gene: 5. The CDR3 extends over 14 amino acids. The V gene's germline CDR1 is LNHDA and CDR2 SQIVND (reference sequence). The CDR3: CASSIGQGGYGYTF. The CDR3 region has the DNA TGTGCCAGTAGTATCGGACAGGGAGGATATGGCTACACCTTC.

This clonotype was recorded many times. V is TRBV20-1 and J is TRBJ2-7; 10 nucleotides agree with TRBD2. The CDR3 runs 16 residues. Unmatched junction bases numbered 11, after V lost 3 bases and J lost 3 bases. Germline V gives CDR1 DFQATT, CDR2 SNEGSKA (reference sequence). The CDR3 spells CSASPFQREGLYEQYF. Written as DNA, the CDR3 is TGCAGTGCTAGTCCGTTTCAGCGGGAGGGCCTCTACGAGCAGTACTTC.

This clonotype was seen more than once but under ten times. The chain couples TRBV5-1 to TRBJ2-3, with unresolved D. V dropped 4 bases and J dropped 4 bases, with 7 bases sitting between them. The CDR3 has 12 residues. CDR1 is SGHRS and CDR2 is YFSETQ in the germline V gene. The CDR3 DNA is TGCGCCAGCAGCCTTGAGCCAGATACGCAGTATTTT. This encodes CASSLEPDTQYF.

The chain uses TRBV12-3 or TRBV12-4 and TRBJ1-2, with TRBD1 as a possible D gene (5 bases). V gave up 11 bases and J gave up 2 bases, with 15 bases separating them. This CDR3 spans 13 amino acids. The CDR3 spells CASKTELNYGYTF. The CDR3, as DNA: TGTGCCTCCAAGACAGAGTTAAACTATGGCTACACCTTC.

This clonotype showed up many times. The rearrangement joins TRBV28 to TRBJ1-5; TRBD1 is a possible D gene (5 bases). Germline lookup yields CDR1 MDHEN and CDR2 SYDVKM. This CDR3 has 13 amino acids. With 6 bases removed from V and 2 bases from J, the gap between germline ends came to 8 bases. DNA for the CDR3: TGTGCCAGCAGCTCGGGGGGCAATCAGCCCCAGCATTTT. Its protein product is CASSSGGNQPQHF.

This chain joins TRBV4-1 and TRBJ2-5, with 9 bases matching TRBD2. In germline, CDR1 is MGHRA, CDR2 YSYEKL. Losses at the gene ends were 4 bases for V and 5 bases for J; bases not matched to a gene: 5. CDR3 length: 14 amino acids. The CDR3 is CASSPPSGIETQYF. The CDR3 DNA sequence: TGCGCCAGCAGCCCTCCTAGCGGGATCGAGACCCAGTACTTC.

V is TRBV7-2 and J is TRBJ2-5, with TRBD1 matching 7 bases. The CDR3 loop spans 17 amino acids. Germline values: CDR1 SGHTA, CDR2 FQGNSA. V dropped 2 bases and J dropped 1; count of bases not matched to a gene: 10. The CDR3 DNA follows: TGTGCCAGCAGCTTATCCCGTTGGGGACAGCCCCAAGAGACCCAGTACTTC. As protein: CASSLSRWGQPQETQYF.